This TCR beta chain derives from a study of T cell responses to AZD1222 COVID-19 vaccine. For the study at large: Some second doses came at about 4 weeks and others at about 12 weeks; these were pooled.

General observations from the study: White British donors predominated, females outnumbered males, and clonal diversity was possibly underestimated. Nearly half of the spike-specific TCRs reportedly recognize variant regions that carry no mutations.

The data were produced by immunoSEQ multiplex PCR, yet TCRdb's version contains in-frame clones alone and is incomplete. Of some 84,000 clones in the sample, just over 85% are singletons; the top ten hold approximately 8%. This CDR3 is built from 16 residues. Germline trimming cut 1 base from V and 1 base from J; bases unmatched to any gene: 6. Per the germline V gene, CDR1 is MGHRA and CDR2 is YSYEKL. This clone was seen a single time. Its antigen is unknown. The chain employs TRBV4-1 and TRBJ1-1; 7 bases match TRBD1. The sequenced sample was peripheral blood, obtained on day 0 of AZD1222 vaccination. The TCR originated in an adult in good health. For the CDR3, the DNA is TGCGCCAGCAGCCAAGTCACAGGGGCGAGGAACACTGAAGCTTTCTTT. Amino acids: CASSQVTGARNTEAFF.